The T cell receptor (beta chain) described here comes from a study of lymphopenia after photon versus proton radiotherapy. Concerning this clone itself: No antigen is known for it.

TCRdb keeps only in-frame clones here, not all; method: immunoSEQ multiplex PCR. The sample includes some 26,000 clones, over 75% of them seen just once. Study-wide points: Better survival with proton therapy was suggested as possible, not demonstrated. Larger post-nadir TCR diversity loss correlated inversely with survival in deceased patients. Under photons, naive T cells and diversity fell while effector/memory populations rose. After the lymphocyte nadir, photon-treated repertoires showed oligoclonal expansion, especially of CD8+ Temra cells.

Sequencing was performed on peripheral blood, taken from a patient treated with photon-based radiotherapy. This TCR was sampled from a man aged 45 to 65 with gastric cancer.

CDR3 DNA: TGTGCCACCAGCAGAGCCTCGGGGCGGTATGGCTACACCTTC. Translated: CATSRASGRYGYTF. The chain uses TRBV15 and TRBJ1-2, with TRBD1 as a possible D gene (5 bases). V dropped 1 base and J dropped 5 bases, with 11 bases sitting between them. The CDR3 has 14 amino acids. In germline, CDR1 is LNHNV, CDR2 YYDKDF (reference sequence).